Listed below are T cell receptor beta chains from one sample, sequenced in a study of tissue-resident memory T cells in lung cancer. TCRdb fed the reads into MiXCR, producing one record per CDR3 protein. This sample has hundreds of distinct CDR3 sequences, with about 24% found just once. Input material: CD103+ CD8+ T cells from lung tumor tissue. The receptors here all came from a human donor with treatment-naive lung cancer (subtype not recorded). Each CDR3 is given with its conserved first and last residue. Each record gives: D gene, V gene, J gene, clone size, CDR3 length, CDR3 DNA, CDR3 protein. D genes are given only for firm matches. Clone size is stated in some rows and not others, as once, few, many or a class when expanded.

TRBD1	TRBV19	TRBJ1-2	large	12	TGTGCCAGTACCGCGACAGGGGATGGCTACACCTTC	CASTATGDGYTF
NA	TRBV30	TRBJ2-7	large	15	TGTGCCTGGAGCCCCGGGGGACCGTACCGAAACGAGCAGTACTTC	CAWSPGGPYRNEQYF
TRBD2	TRBV7-2	TRBJ2-7	NA	12	TGTGCCAGCAGCTGGACTAGCACCGAGCAGTACTTC	CASSWTSTEQYF
NA	TRBV6-2/TRBV6-3	TRBJ1-5	hyperexpanded	14	TGTGCCAGCAGTACCCTCGATAGCAATCAGCCCCAGCATTTT	CASSTLDSNQPQHF
TRBD1	TRBV12-3/TRBV12-4	TRBJ2-3	medium-sized	16	TGTGCCAGCAGTCCATGGGACAGGGGATTGCAAGATACGCAGTATTTT	CASSPWDRGLQDTQYF
NA	TRBV12-3/TRBV12-4	TRBJ2-7	medium-sized	12	TGTGCCAGCAGTCCTGACAGTATTCAACGGGTGTTC	CASSPDSIQRVF
NA	TRBV19	TRBJ2-5	NA	12	TGTGCCAGTAGTCCTGGAGGAGAGACCCAGTACTTC	CASSPGGETQYF
TRBD2	TRBV5-4	TRBJ2-1	large	19	TGTGCCAGCAGCTTGGAGGGACTAGCGGGGGGCCCTGCCCACAATGAGCAGTTCTTC	CASSLEGLAGGPAHNEQFF
TRBD1	TRBV2	TRBJ2-2	large	12	TGTGCCAGCAGGGACAGGGTCGGGGAGCTGTTTTTT	CASRDRVGELFF
TRBD2	TRBV27	TRBJ2-5	NA	13	TGTGCCAGCAGTAGGGGACTAGAAGAAACCCAGTACTTC	CASSRGLEETQYF
TRBD2	TRBV27	TRBJ2-7	NA	15	TGTGCCAGCAGTAGGGGACTAGCGGGGTCCTACGAGCAGTACTTC	CASSRGLAGSYEQYF
TRBD1	TRBV5-1	TRBJ2-7	medium-sized	15	TGCGCCAGCAGACTGACAGGGGAAAGGACCTACGAGCAGTACTTC	CASRLTGERTYEQYF
TRBD2	TRBV9	TRBJ2-1	hyperexpanded	21	TGTGCCAGCAGTGAGCCTGTTACGGGACTAGCGGGGCGGAGCTCCTACAATGAGCAGTTCTTC	CASSEPVTGLAGRSSYNEQFF
NA	TRBV6-6	TRBJ2-5	NA	14	TGTGCCTGCAGTTACGGCAGCAAGCAAGAGACTCAGTACTTC	CACSYGSKQETQYF
NA	TRBV7-6	TRBJ2-3	medium-sized	14	TGTGCCAGCAGCGATTGGGAGAGCACAGATACGCAGTATTTT	CASSDWESTDTQYF
NA	TRBV7-6	TRBJ2-1	hyperexpanded	16	TGTGCCAGCAGCTTAGTCCCAGGGAGCTCCTACAATGAGCAGTTCTTC	CASSLVPGSSYNEQFF
TRBD1	TRBV5-1	TRBJ1-1	few	15	TGCGCCAGCAGCCCCCGACAGGGGGTGGACACTGAAGCTTTCTTT	CASSPRQGVDTEAFF
NA	TRBV12-3/TRBV12-4	TRBJ2-3	large	14	TGTGCCAGCAGCGACCGGACAGCGACAGATACGCAGTATTTT	CASSDRTATDTQYF
TRBD2	TRBV11-1	TRBJ2-2	large	17	TGTGCCAGCAGCTCGCTTACTAGCGGTACGAACACCGGGGAGCTGTTTTTT	CASSSLTSGTNTGELFF
NA	TRBV7-9	TRBJ2-3	large	18	TGTGCCAGCAGCTCCGATATGGGAATGAGGGAGAGCACAGATACGCAGTATTTT	CASSSDMGMRESTDTQYF
TRBD1	TRBV7-9	TRBJ2-7	large	13	TGTGCCAGCAGCGACAGGGTTGGGTACGAGCAGTACTTC	CASSDRVGYEQYF
NA	TRBV29-1	TRBJ1-1	large	14	TGCAGCGTTGAAGGTGTGTCAGTGAACACTGAAGCTTTCTTT	CSVEGVSVNTEAFF
NA	TRBV5-4	TRBJ2-1	few	14	TGTGCCAGCAGCTTGGACGGGTCCTACAATGAGCAGTTCTTC	CASSLDGSYNEQFF
NA	TRBV3-1	TRBJ2-7	few	15	TGTGCCAGCAGCCTAGCGACGCCGCCCTCCTACGAGCAGTACTTC	CASSLATPPSYEQYF
NA	TRBV28	TRBJ1-4	large	12	TGTGCCAGCAGCTTACTACGAGGAAAACTGTTTTTT	CASSLLRGKLFF